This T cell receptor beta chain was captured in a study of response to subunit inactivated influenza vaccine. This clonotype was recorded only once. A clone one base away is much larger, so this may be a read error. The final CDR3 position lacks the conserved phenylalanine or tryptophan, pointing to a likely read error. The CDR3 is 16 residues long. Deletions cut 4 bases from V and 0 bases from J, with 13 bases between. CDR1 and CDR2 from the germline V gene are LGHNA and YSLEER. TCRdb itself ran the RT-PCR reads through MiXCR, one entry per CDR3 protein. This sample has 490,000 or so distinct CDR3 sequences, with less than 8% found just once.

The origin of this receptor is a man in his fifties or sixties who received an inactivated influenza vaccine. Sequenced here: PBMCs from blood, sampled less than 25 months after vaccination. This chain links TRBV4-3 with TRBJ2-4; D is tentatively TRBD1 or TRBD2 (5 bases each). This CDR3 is CASSRGILGAKNIQYL. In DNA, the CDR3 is TGCGCCAGCAGCCGGGGGATCCTCGGAGCCAAAAACATTCAGTACCTC.